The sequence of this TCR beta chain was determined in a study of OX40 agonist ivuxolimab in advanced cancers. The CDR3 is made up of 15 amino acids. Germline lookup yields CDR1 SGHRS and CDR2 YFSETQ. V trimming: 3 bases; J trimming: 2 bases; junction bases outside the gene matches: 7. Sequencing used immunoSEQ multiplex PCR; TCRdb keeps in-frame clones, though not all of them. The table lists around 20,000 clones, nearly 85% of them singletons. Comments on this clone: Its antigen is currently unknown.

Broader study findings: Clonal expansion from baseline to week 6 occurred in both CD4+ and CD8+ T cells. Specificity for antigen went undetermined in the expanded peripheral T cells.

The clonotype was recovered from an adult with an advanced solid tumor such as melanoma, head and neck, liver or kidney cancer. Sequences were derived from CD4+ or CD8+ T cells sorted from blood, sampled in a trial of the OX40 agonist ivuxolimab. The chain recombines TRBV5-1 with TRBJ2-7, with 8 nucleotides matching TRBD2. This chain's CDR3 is CASSSGTRPPYEQYF. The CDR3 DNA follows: TGCGCCAGCAGCTCCGGGACTAGACCTCCCTACGAGCAGTACTTC.